This T cell receptor beta chain was identified in a study of Graves' ophthalmopathy and Graves' hyperthyroidism. Note on this clonotype: The junction shows a germline mismatch at one end, possibly a read error.

Amplified TCR beta CDR3 regions were obtained using RNA transcripts as template. HTBI primers were used in a first-round RT-PCR, which preceded a second-round multiplex PCR. TCRdb reprocessed the multiplex PCR reads with MiXCR, giving one entry per CDR3 protein. The sample lists over a million distinct CDR3 sequences, about 40% occurring once. The germline CDR1 and CDR2 sequences are SNHLY and FYNNEI. The CDR3 covers 8 residues. This clonotype was obtained from an adult man with Graves' hyperthyroidism. Sequencing input: peripheral blood or thyroid tissue (not recorded which). V gene TRBV2 combines with J gene TRBJ1-1; D unresolved. Written as DNA, the CDR3 is TGTGCCAGCAGCCATGACGAGTGG. Its translation: CASSHDEW.